This entry lists 25 T cell receptor beta chains sequenced from one sample in a study of patients and donors after allogeneic stem cell transplantation. TCRdb recomputed calls from the RT-PCR reads with MiXCR, one row per CDR3 protein. The table has about 76,000 distinct CDR3 sequences, less than 30% seen once. The specimen sequenced was blood, either unsorted or a sorted T cell fraction (not recorded which). Source of these receptors: a human donor who was either an allogeneic HSCT recipient or a stem cell or donor lymphocyte infusion donor (not recorded which). It is not recorded whose cells these are; they may come from a transplant donor.

This clonotype was observed many times. The V and J genes are TRBV5-1 and TRBJ2-2; D uncertain. Germline V CDR1 and CDR2: SGHRS, YFSETQ. V shed 5 bases and J shed 1 base, with 12 bases lying between them. The CDR3 contains 15 residues. In DNA, the CDR3 is TGCGCCAGCAGACCTCGGAATGAGAACACCGGGGAGCTGTTTTTT. Translated: CASRPRNENTGELFF.

The gene calls are TRBV10-3 and TRBJ2-3; the match to TRBD2 covers 9 bases. The CDR3 totals 13 residues. CDR1 and CDR2 from the germline V gene are ENHRY and SYGVKD. Unmatched junction bases numbered 4, after V lost 2 bases and J lost 10 bases. CDR3 loop: CAISEAIAGAQYF. Here the CDR3 DNA reads TGTGCCATCAGTGAGGCAATAGCGGGAGCGCAGTATTTT.

This clonotype was detected only a few times. This chain connects TRBV6-6 to TRBJ1-2, with 8 bases identical to TRBD1. V dropped 0 bases and J dropped 4; count of bases not matched to a gene: 4. The CDR3 sequence is 15 residues long. Per germline, CDR1 MNHNY and CDR2 SVGAGI (reference sequence). The CDR3 DNA sequence: TGTGCCAGCAGTTACTCGACAGGGGCGTTCTATGGCTACACCTTC. Encoded protein: CASSYSTGAFYGYTF.

This clonotype appeared a few times. CDR3 sequence reads: CSAKYGQGWDTQYF. The CDR3 coding sequence is TGCAGCGCCAAATACGGACAGGGTTGGGATACGCAGTATTTT. This chain links TRBV29-1 with TRBJ2-3; 8 nucleotides line up with TRBD1. Germline CDR1 reads SQVTM; CDR2 reads ANQGSEA. There are 14 residues in the CDR3. V was pared by 7 bases and J by 6 bases, with 12 bases of the junction left unmatched.

The chain carries TRBV12-3 or TRBV12-4 and TRBJ2-4, with D unclear. V was pared by 2 bases and J by 8 bases, with 10 bases between. This CDR3 is 13 amino acids long. The CDR3 spells CASSLKGVDIQYF. DNA for the CDR3: TGTGCCAGCAGTTTAAAGGGTGTGGACATTCAGTACTTC.

The J gene is TRBJ2-7, the V gene TRBV5-1, with D hard to call. Trimming pared 0 bases from V and 1 base from J, leaving 11 bases between. The CDR3 spans 15 residues. Germline CDR1 is SGHRS and CDR2 is YFSETQ. CDR3 amino acids: CASSLVRQPSYEQYF. CDR3 nucleotide sequence: TGCGCCAGCAGCTTGGTTCGTCAACCATCCTACGAGCAGTACTTC.

The rearrangement joins TRBV10-3 to TRBJ2-2, with D tentatively TRBD1 (6 bases). V lost 6 bases, J lost 1 base, and 15 bases lay in between. CDR3 size: 16 residues. CDR1 is ENHRY and CDR2 is SYGVKD in the germline V gene. In DNA form, the CDR3 reads TGTGCCATCAGCCCCTTGGGGACATTGAACACCGGGGAGCTGTTTTTT. Amino acid sequence: CAISPLGTLNTGELFF.

The V call is TRBV6-5, the J call TRBJ2-6; D remains unclear. The CDR3 length is 17 residues. V was pared by 2 bases and J by 1 base, with 12 bases between. CDR1 is MNHEY, CDR2 SVGAGI, per germline. In DNA, the CDR3 is TGTGCCAGCAGTTACCTTTCCGACGGGTCTGGGGCCAACGTCCTGACTTTC. Protein product: CASSYLSDGSGANVLTF.

This clonotype was seen a few times. The CDR3: CASSQGQKETQYF. The CDR3 DNA sequence: TGTGCCAGCTCACAGGGACAAAAAGAGACCCAGTACTTC. This chain connects TRBV18 to TRBJ2-5, with D possibly TRBD1 on 6 matching bases. CDR1 and CDR2 (germline): KGHSH, LQKENI. The CDR3 is 13 amino acids. The V and J ends lost 4 bases and 3 bases respectively, with 9 bases between them.

The sample holds a few counts of this clonotype. The CDR3 coding sequence is TGCAGTGCTAGAGGACAGGGTAAGGGCAATCAGCCCCAGCATTTT. Amino acid sequence: CSARGQGKGNQPQHF. This chain connects TRBV20-1 to TRBJ1-5; 7 nucleotides match TRBD1. The V segment lost 1 base and the J segment 2 bases; nucleotides outside the gene matches: 5. The V gene's germline CDR1 is DFQATT and CDR2 SNEGSKA (reference sequence). The CDR3 covers 15 residues.

The chain combines TRBV29-1 with TRBJ2-3; 12 nucleotides align to TRBD2. J was trimmed by 0 bases and V by 6 bases; bases with no gene match: 4. The CDR3 contains 15 residues. Germline-derived CDR1 and CDR2 are SQVTM and ANQGSEA. The CDR3 is CSVAGTSGSTDTQYF. DNA of the CDR3: TGCAGCGTAGCCGGGACTAGCGGGAGCACAGATACGCAGTATTTT.

This clonotype has just a few counts. CDR3 DNA sequence: TGCAGTGCTAGAAAAGCAGCGTTGAACACTGAAGCTTTCTTT. This codes for CSARKAALNTEAFF. The rearrangement uses TRBV20-1 and TRBJ1-1; D uncertain. V lost 2 bases to trimming and J lost 0 bases, with 10 bases between them. Per germline, CDR1 DFQATT and CDR2 SNEGSKA (reference sequence). The CDR3 totals 14 residues.

Notes on this clonotype: In this CDR3 the conserved last residue, phenylalanine or tryptophan, is missing, so a read error is likely. No DNA is shown, since the ends of the CDR3 on it are uncertain; the CDR3 is the one TCRdb lists. The chain couples TRBV5-1 to TRBJ2-5; the D segment call TRBD1 is taken from the table without a DNA check. Germline V gene data show CDR1 as SGHRS and CDR2 as YFSETQ. The CDR3 spans 12 residues, counting both ends. CDR3 region: CASGTGEHPSSI.

V gene TRBV12-3 or TRBV12-4 combines with J gene TRBJ2-3; a weak D match, TRBD1 (6 bases). The CDR3 is 14 amino acids. The V gene lost 5 bases and the J gene lost 2 bases, with 11 bases spanning the gap. The DNA for the CDR3 is TGTGCCAGCAGTGAAGGGGGAAACACAGATACGCAGTATTTT. Its protein product is CASSEGGNTDTQYF.

This sequence joins TRBV3-1 and TRBJ1-1; TRBD1 agrees at 10 bases. The junction had 1 base not matched to a gene; V was cut back by 2 bases and J by 1 base. Germline V gene lookup returns CDR1 LGHDT and CDR2 YNNKEL (reference sequence). This CDR3 is built from 15 residues. The CDR3: CASSQRQGANTEAFF. In DNA, the CDR3 is TGTGCCAGCAGCCAACGACAGGGGGCGAACACTGAAGCTTTCTTT.

This clonotype has more than one count but fewer than ten. This rearrangement joins TRBV2 to TRBJ1-1, with no clear D. The CDR3 runs 14 residues. CDR1 and CDR2 (germline): SNHLY, FYNNEI. V was clipped by 6 bases and J by 1 base, with 12 bases between them. The CDR3 region has the DNA TGTGCCAGCAGAGGGAGGATCAAGAACACTGAAGCTTTCTTT. Residues: CASRGRIKNTEAFF.

The sample holds a few counts of this clonotype. V and J are TRBV10-3 and TRBJ2-7; perhaps TRBD1 as D (6 bases). V lost 6 bases and J lost 0, with 12 bases in between. This CDR3 has 14 amino acids. The V gene's germline CDR1 is ENHRY and CDR2 SYGVKD. CDR3 sequence (DNA): TGTGCCATCAGGGCCCGGGACACCTCCTACGAGCAGTACTTC. This codes for CAIRARDTSYEQYF.

The V and J genes are TRBV5-1 and TRBJ1-4; possible D gene TRBD1, 5 bases. Germline V CDR1 and CDR2: SGHRS, YFSETQ. Between the trimmed V and J ends, which lost 1 base and 8 bases, there was a span of 12 bases. The CDR3 totals 14 residues. CDR3 nucleotide sequence: TGCGCCAGCAGCTTGCGGGGGAGCTACGAAAAACTGTTTTTT. It specifies CASSLRGSYEKLFF.

This clonotype showed up many times. The chain has TRBV29-1 and TRBJ1-1; no definite D call. The CDR3 has 13 residues. With 4 bases removed from V and 6 bases from J, the gap between germline ends came to 15 bases. Germline V CDR1 and CDR2: SQVTM, ANQGSEA. The CDR3 reads CSVGSGRVPEAFF. CDR3 nucleotides: TGCAGCGTTGGATCGGGGAGGGTACCTGAAGCTTTCTTT.

The rearrangement uses TRBV12-3 or TRBV12-4 and TRBJ2-2, with 8 bases fitting TRBD1. The CDR3 covers 15 residues. The junction had 5 bases not matched to a gene; V was cut back by 8 bases and J by 0 bases. CDR3 sequence: CASRRTGSNTGELFF. The CDR3 DNA reads as TGTGCCAGCCGCCGGACAGGGTCGAACACCGGGGAGCTGTTTTTT.

The rearrangement joins TRBV11-2 to TRBJ1-1; D not certain. The CDR3 has 15 residues. The V and J ends lost 2 bases and 2 bases respectively, with 12 bases between them. Germline assignment: CDR1 SGHAT and CDR2 FQNNGV. The CDR3 loop reads CASSLLLGGNTEAFF. CDR3 DNA: TGTGCCAGCAGCTTACTTTTAGGCGGAAACACTGAAGCTTTCTTT.

This clonotype has just one count. The rearrangement links TRBV20-1 to TRBJ2-7; TRBD2 might be the D (6 bases). The germline V gene has CDR1 DFQATT and CDR2 SNEGSKA (reference sequence). V lost 0 bases to trimming and J lost 2 bases, with 17 bases between them. The CDR3 is 16 residues long. In nucleotides, the CDR3 is TGCAGTGCTAGAGATCTCTGGGGAGGAGGAGCCTACGAGCAGTACTTC. Protein product: CSARDLWGGGAYEQYF.

This chain connects TRBV9 to TRBJ2-5, with D unresolved. CDR3 size: 12 residues. Trimming cost V 4 bases and J 5 bases, with 9 bases left between them. Looked up from germline, CDR1 is SGDLS and CDR2 is YYNGEE. Written as DNA, the CDR3 is TGTGCCAGCAGCCCCATGGGCGAGACCCAGTACTTC. It translates to CASSPMGETQYF.

The V gene is TRBV10-3, the J gene TRBJ2-1; 11 positions agree with TRBD2. The CDR3 extends over 13 amino acids. Germline loops: CDR1 ENHRY, CDR2 SYGVKD. With 10 bases clipped from V and 4 bases from J, the junction kept 3 bases outside the gene matches. CDR3 amino acids: CATGTSGYNEQFF. The DNA of the CDR3 is TGTGCCACCGGGACTAGCGGTTACAATGAGCAGTTCTTC.

The chain is built from TRBV21-1 and TRBJ2-7; TRBD1, the table's D call, lacks a check against the DNA. TRBV21-1 is tagged as a pseudogene. The CDR3 has 12 amino acids. The DNA of the CDR3 is TGTGCCAGCAGCAGAGAGGGGGCCGAGCAGTACTTC. Translating gives CASSREGAEQYF.